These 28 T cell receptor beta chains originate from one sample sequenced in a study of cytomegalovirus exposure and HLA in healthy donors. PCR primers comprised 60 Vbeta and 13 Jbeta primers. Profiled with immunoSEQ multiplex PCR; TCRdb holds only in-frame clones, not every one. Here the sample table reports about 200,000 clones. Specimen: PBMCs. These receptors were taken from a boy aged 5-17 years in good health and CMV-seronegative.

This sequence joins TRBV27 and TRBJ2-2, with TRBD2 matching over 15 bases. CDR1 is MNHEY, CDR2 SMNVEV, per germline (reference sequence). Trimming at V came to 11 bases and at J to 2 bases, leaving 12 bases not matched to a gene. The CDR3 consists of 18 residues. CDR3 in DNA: TGTGCCTCCTCCACCGGGACTAGCGGGGGGCCCAACACCGGGGAGCTGTTTTTT. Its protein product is CASSTGTSGGPNTGELFF.

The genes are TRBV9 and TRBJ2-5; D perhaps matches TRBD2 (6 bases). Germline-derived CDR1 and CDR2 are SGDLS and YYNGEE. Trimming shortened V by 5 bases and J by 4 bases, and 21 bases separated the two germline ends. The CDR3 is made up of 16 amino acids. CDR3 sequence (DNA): TGTGCCAGCAGTAACGCCGCCGGGGGATGGGGAGAGACCCAGTACTTC. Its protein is CASSNAAGGWGETQYF.

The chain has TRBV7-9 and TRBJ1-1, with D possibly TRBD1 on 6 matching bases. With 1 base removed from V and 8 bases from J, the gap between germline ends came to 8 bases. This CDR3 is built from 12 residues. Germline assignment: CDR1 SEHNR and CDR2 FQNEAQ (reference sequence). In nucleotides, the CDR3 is TGTGCCAGCAGCTTAGAGGACAGAGAAGCTTTCTTT. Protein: CASSLEDREAFF.

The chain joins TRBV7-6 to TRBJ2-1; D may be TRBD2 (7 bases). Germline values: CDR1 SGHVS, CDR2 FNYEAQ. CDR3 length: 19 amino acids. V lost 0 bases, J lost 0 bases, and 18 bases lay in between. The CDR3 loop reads CASSLALRGASSSYNEQFF. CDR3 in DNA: TGTGCCAGCAGCTTAGCGCTCCGGGGGGCGTCGAGCTCCTACAATGAGCAGTTCTTC.

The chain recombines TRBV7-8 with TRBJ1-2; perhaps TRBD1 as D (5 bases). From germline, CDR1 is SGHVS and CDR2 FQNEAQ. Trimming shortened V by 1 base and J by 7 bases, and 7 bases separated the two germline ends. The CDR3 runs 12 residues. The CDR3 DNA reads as TGTGCCAGCAGCTTAGTGGGGGGTGGCTACACCTTC. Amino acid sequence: CASSLVGGGYTF.

The CDR3 region has the DNA TGTGCCAGCAGTTTAGGGCTCTTCACAGATACGCAGTATTTT. Protein: CASSLGLFTDTQYF. The chain links TRBV28 to TRBJ2-3, with no clear D. CDR1 MDHEN and CDR2 SYDVKM come from the germline V gene. V was cut by 2 bases and J by 2 bases, with 8 bases left in between. This CDR3 region has 14 residues.

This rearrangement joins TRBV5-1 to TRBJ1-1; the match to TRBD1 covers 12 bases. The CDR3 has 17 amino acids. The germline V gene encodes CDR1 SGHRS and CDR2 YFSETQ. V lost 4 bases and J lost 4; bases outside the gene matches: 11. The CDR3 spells CASSEGQGAISGTEAFF. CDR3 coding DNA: TGCGCCAGCAGCGAGGGACAGGGGGCAATTTCGGGCACTGAAGCTTTCTTT.

CDR3 sequence (DNA): TGTGCCAGCAGCGCGGACAGGGGGAGATATGGCTACACCTTC. It yields the protein CASSADRGRYGYTF. The genes are TRBV9 and TRBJ1-2, with 10 bases that match TRBD1. Germline V gene sequence: CDR1 SGDLS, CDR2 YYNGEE. CDR3 size: 14 residues. V shed 3 bases, J shed 5 bases, and the junction held 4 bases outside the gene matches.

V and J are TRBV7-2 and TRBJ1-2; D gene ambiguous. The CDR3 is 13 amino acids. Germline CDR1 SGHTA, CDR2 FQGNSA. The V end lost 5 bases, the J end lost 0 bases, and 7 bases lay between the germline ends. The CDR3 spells CASSQIANYGYTF. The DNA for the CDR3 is TGTGCCAGCAGCCAAATAGCTAACTATGGCTACACCTTC.

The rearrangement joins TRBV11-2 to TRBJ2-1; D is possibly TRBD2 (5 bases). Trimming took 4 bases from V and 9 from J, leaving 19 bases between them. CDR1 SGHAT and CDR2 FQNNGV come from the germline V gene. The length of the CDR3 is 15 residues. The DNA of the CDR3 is TGTGCCAGCAGCTCTACCGGGCCCAAGCGGAGTGAGCAGTTCTTC. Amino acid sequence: CASSSTGPKRSEQFF.

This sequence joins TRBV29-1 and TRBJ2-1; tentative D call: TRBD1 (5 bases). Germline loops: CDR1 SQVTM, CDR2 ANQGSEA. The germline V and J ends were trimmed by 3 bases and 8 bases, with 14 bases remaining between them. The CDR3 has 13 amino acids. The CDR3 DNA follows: TGCAGCGTTGAGGGTTCAGGGAAATATGAGCAGTTCTTC. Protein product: CSVEGSGKYEQFF.

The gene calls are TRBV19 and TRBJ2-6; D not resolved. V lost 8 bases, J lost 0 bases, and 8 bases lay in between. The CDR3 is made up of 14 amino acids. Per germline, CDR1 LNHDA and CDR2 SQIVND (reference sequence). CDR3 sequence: CASRQLSGANVLTF. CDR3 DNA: TGTGCCAGTCGCCAACTCTCTGGGGCCAACGTCCTGACTTTC.

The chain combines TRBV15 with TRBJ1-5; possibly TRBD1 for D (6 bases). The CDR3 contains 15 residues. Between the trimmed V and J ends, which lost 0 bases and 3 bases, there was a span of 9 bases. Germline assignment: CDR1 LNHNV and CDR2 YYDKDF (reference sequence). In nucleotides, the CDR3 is TGTGCCACCAGCAGAGAGGACAGACCCAATCAGCCCCAGCATTTT. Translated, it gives CATSREDRPNQPQHF.

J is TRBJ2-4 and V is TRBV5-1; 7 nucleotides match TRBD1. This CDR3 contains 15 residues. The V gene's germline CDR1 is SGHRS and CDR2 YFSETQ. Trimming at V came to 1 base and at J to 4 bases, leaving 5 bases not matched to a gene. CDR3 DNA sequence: TGCGCCAGCAGCTTGAGCCCGGGACAGAAAAACATTCAGTACTTC. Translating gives CASSLSPGQKNIQYF.

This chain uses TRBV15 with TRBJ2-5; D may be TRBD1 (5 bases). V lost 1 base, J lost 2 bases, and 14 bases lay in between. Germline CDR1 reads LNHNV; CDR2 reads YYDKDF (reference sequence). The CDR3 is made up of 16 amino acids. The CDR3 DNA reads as TGTGCCACCAGCAGAGGGTTCAGGGAAGGTCAAGAGACCCAGTACTTC. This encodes CATSRGFREGQETQYF. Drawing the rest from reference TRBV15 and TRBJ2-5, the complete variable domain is DAMVIQNPRYQVTQFGKPVTLSCSQTLNHNVMYWYQQKSSQAPKLLFHYYDKDFNNEADTPDNFQSRRPNTSFCFLDIRSPGLGDTAMYLCATSRGFREGQETQYFGPGTRLLVL.

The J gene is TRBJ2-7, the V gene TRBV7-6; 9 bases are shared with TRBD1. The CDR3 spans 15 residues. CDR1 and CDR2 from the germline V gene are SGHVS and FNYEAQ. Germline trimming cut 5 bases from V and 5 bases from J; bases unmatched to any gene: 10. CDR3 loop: CASSPRQGGYDEQYF. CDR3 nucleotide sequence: TGTGCCAGCAGCCCGCGACAGGGGGGCTATGACGAGCAGTACTTC.

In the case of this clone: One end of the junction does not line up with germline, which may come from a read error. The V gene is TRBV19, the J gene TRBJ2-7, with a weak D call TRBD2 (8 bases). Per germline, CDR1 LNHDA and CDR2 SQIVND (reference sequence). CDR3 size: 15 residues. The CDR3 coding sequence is TGTGCCAGTAGTACGGGGGGGACAGTTCAGCACGAGCAGCACTTC. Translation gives CASSTGGTVQHEQHF. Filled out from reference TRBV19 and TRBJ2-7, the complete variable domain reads DGGITQSPKYLFRKEGQNVTLSCEQNLNHDAMYWYRQDPGQGLRLIYYSQIVNDFQKGDIAEGYSVSREKKESFPLTVTSAQKNPTAFYLCASSTGGTVQHEQHFGPGTRLTVT.

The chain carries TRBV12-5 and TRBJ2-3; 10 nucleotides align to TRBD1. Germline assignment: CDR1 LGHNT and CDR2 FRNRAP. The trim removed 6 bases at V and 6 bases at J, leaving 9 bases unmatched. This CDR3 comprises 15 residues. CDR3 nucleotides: TGTGCTAGTGGAGGCCTAGGGACAGGGGTGGATACGCAGTATTTT. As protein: CASGGLGTGVDTQYF. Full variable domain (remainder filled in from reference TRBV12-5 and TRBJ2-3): DARVTQTPRHKVTEMGQEVTMRCQPILGHNTVFWYRQTMMQGLELLAYFRNRAPLDDSGMPKDRFSAEMPDATLATLKIQPSEPRDSAVYFCASGGLGTGVDTQYFGPGTRLTVL.

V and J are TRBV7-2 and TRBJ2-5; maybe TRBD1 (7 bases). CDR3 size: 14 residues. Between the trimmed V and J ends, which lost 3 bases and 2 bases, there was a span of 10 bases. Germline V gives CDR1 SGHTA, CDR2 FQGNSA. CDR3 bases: TGTGCCAGCAGCTTCAGGGGGGTACAAGAGACCCAGTACTTC. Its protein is CASSFRGVQETQYF.

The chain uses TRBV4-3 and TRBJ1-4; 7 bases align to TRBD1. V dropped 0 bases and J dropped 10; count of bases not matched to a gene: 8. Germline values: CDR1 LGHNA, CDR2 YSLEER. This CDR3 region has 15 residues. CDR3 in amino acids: CASSQEGQVGGKLFF. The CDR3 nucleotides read TGCGCCAGCAGCCAAGAAGGACAGGTGGGGGGAAAACTGTTTTTT.

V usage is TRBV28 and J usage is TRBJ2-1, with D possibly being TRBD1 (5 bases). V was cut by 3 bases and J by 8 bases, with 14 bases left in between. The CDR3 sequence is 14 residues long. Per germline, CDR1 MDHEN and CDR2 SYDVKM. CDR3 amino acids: CASSFPGQDHEQFF. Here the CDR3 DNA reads TGTGCCAGCAGTTTCCCAGGGCAGGATCATGAGCAGTTCTTC. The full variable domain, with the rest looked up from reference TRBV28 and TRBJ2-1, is DVKVTQSSRYLVKRTGEKVFLECVQDMDHENMFWYRQDPGLGLRLIYFSYDVKMKEKGDIPEGYSVSREKKERFSLILESASTNQTSMYLCASSFPGQDHEQFFGPGTRLTVL.

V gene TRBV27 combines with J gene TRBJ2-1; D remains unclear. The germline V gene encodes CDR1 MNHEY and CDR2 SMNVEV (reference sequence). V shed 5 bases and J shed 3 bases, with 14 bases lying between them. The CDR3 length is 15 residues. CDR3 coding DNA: TGTGCCAGCAGTCTAACCCCTGCCATCTACAATGAGCAGTTCTTC. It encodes CASSLTPAIYNEQFF.

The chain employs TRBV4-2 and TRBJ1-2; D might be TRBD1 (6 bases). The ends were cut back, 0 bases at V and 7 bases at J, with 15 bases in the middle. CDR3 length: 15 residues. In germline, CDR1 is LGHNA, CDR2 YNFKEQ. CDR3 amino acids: CASSQDWAGEGGYTF. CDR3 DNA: TGTGCCAGCAGCCAAGATTGGGCAGGGGAAGGTGGCTACACCTTC.

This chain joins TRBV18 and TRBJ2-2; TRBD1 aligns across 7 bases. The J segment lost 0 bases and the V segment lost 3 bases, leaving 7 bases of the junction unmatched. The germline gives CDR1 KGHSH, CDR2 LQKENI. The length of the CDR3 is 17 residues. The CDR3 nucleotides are TGTGCCAGCTCACCGAGGGGACAGCCAACGAACACCGGGGAGCTGTTTTTT. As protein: CASSPRGQPTNTGELFF.

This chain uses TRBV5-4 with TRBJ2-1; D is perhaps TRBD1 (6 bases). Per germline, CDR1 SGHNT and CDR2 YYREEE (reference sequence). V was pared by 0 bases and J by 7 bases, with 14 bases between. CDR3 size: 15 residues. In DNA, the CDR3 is TGTGCCAGCAGCTTGGAGGCAGGGGCCCCTAATGAGCAGTTCTTC. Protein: CASSLEAGAPNEQFF. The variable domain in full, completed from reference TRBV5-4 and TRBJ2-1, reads ETGVTQSPTHLIKTRGQQVTLRCSSQSGHNTVSWYQQALGQGPQFIFQYYREEENGRGNFPPRFSGLQFPNYSSELNVNALELDDSALYLCASSLEAGAPNEQFFGPGTRLTVL.

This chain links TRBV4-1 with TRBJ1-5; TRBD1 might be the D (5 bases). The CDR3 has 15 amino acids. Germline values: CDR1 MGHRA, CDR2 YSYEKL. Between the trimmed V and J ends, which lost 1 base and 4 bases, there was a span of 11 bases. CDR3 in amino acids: CASSQGQSLNQPQHF. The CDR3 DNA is TGCGCCAGCAGCCAAGGACAGTCCTTAAATCAGCCCCAGCATTTT.

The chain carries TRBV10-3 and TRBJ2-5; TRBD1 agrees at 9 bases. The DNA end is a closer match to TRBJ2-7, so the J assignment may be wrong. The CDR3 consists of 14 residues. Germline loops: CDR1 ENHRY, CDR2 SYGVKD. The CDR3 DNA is TGTGCCATCAGTGACGGGACAGGGTCCTACGAGCAGTACTTC. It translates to CAISDGTGSYEQYF.

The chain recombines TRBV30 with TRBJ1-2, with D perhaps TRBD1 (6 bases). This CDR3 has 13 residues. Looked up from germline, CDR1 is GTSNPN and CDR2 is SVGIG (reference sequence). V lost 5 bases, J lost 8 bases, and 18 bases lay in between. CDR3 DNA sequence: TGTGCCTGGTATATCAACACAGGGCTCGGCTACACCTTC. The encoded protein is CAWYINTGLGYTF.